This entry lists 26 T cell receptor beta chains sequenced from one sample in a study of T cell repertoires in cytomegalovirus infection. TCRdb recomputed calls from the reads with MiXCR, one row per CDR3 protein. The sample includes 200,000 or so distinct CDR3 sequences, approximately 20% of them seen just once. The specimen was PBMCs. These receptors originate from a human donor in good health (CMV status not recorded). Some clones in this sample may be carry-over from other donors' samples.

The V and J genes are TRBV28 and TRBJ2-3, with 15 nucleotides matching TRBD2. Trimming at V came to 4 bases and at J to 3 bases, leaving 2 bases not matched to a gene. The V gene's germline CDR1 is MDHEN and CDR2 SYDVKM. The CDR3 loop spans 16 amino acids. DNA for the CDR3: TGTGCCAGCAGTTCGGGGACTAGCGGGAGGACAGATACGCAGTATTTT. Protein: CASSSGTSGRTDTQYF.

This clonotype occurred a few times. V usage is TRBV28 and J usage is TRBJ2-7; weak D call: TRBD1 (5 bases). CDR1 is MDHEN and CDR2 is SYDVKM in the germline V gene. Trimming cost V 6 bases and J 2 bases, with 17 bases left between them. The CDR3 is 15 residues long. CDR3 DNA: TGTGCCAGCAGGCCAGGGAAATCACTGGCCTACGAGCAGTACTTC. It yields the protein CASRPGKSLAYEQYF.

The chain employs TRBV20-1 and TRBJ1-1, with 9 bases identical to TRBD1. Germline lookup yields CDR1 DFQATT and CDR2 SNEGSKA (reference sequence). V lost 6 bases and J lost 1; bases outside the gene matches: 12. This CDR3 contains 16 residues. The CDR3 DNA follows: TGCAGTGCGGAAAATACAGGGGGCATGAAGAACACTGAAGCTTTCTTT. Its protein product is CSAENTGGMKNTEAFF.

This clonotype was detected only a few times. A read error may produce the germline difference seen at one junction end. This chain connects TRBV7-2 to TRBJ2-7; D is ambiguous. Germline V gives CDR1 SGHTA, CDR2 FQGNSA. The CDR3 is 15 residues long. Here the CDR3 reads CDSSFIGSSSYEQYF. In DNA, the CDR3 is TGTGACAGCAGCTTTATCGGTTCCAGCTCCTACGAGCAGTACTTC.

This rearrangement joins TRBV20-1 to TRBJ2-1; 8 nucleotides line up with TRBD2. This CDR3 spans 12 amino acids. The J segment lost 7 bases and the V segment lost 5 bases, leaving 4 bases of the junction unmatched. Germline loops: CDR1 DFQATT, CDR2 SNEGSKA (reference sequence). The CDR3 loop reads CSAGLAVNEQFF. CDR3 nucleotides: TGCAGTGCTGGACTAGCCGTGAATGAGCAGTTCTTC.

This clonotype was observed many times. The chain uses TRBV7-9 and TRBJ2-5; 9 bases are shared with TRBD1. Germline CDR1 is SEHNR and CDR2 is FQNEAQ (reference sequence). The junction had 5 bases not matched to a gene; V was cut back by 0 bases and J by 3 bases. The CDR3 totals 16 residues. CDR3 sequence reads: CASSLAFWDREETQYF. As DNA, the CDR3 is TGTGCCAGCAGCTTAGCGTTCTGGGACAGGGAAGAGACCCAGTACTTC.

The table lists this clonotype with a few counts. The chain combines TRBV7-3 with TRBJ2-3; D tentatively fits TRBD1 or TRBD2 (5 bases each). The germline CDR1 and CDR2 sequences are SGHTA and FQGTGA. The CDR3 loop spans 14 amino acids. V was clipped by 5 bases and J by 1 base, with 10 bases between them. CDR3 nucleotides: TGTGCCAGCAGCGCCGGGACCGGCACAGATACGCAGTATTTT. Protein product: CASSAGTGTDTQYF.

This clonotype was counted only a few times. The J gene is TRBJ1-6, the V gene TRBV15; D is perhaps TRBD1 (5 bases). V was pared by 4 bases and J by 8 bases, with 12 bases between. The CDR3 covers 14 residues. Germline V lookup: CDR1 LNHNV, CDR2 YYDKDF (reference sequence). CDR3 sequence: CATSTGVGDSPLHF. CDR3 coding DNA: TGTGCCACCAGCACCGGGGTAGGGGATTCACCCCTCCACTTT.

This clonotype was picked up a small number of times. This sequence joins TRBV4-2 and TRBJ2-3; perhaps TRBD1 as D (5 bases). This CDR3 contains 16 residues. V shed 0 bases and J shed 3 bases, with 13 bases lying between them. CDR1 is LGHNA and CDR2 is YNFKEQ in the germline V gene. The CDR3 region is CASSQDWGRVTDTQYF. The CDR3 DNA sequence: TGTGCCAGCAGCCAAGATTGGGGCAGGGTGACAGATACGCAGTATTTT.

This chain uses TRBV9 with TRBJ2-7, with no clear D. Germline V gives CDR1 SGDLS, CDR2 YYNGEE. This CDR3 is built from 15 residues. V was clipped by 4 bases and J by 3 bases, with 17 bases between them. The CDR3 sequence is CASSPHGDLSYEQYF. The CDR3 nucleotides are TGTGCCAGCAGCCCCCACGGAGACCTCAGCTACGAGCAGTACTTC.

V and J are TRBV20-1 and TRBJ2-2; 10 bases match TRBD2. V was pared by 0 bases and J by 3 bases, with 7 bases of the junction left unmatched. CDR3 length equals 17 residues. Per germline, CDR1 DFQATT and CDR2 SNEGSKA (reference sequence). CDR3 in amino acids: CSARDLNSGGYTGELFF. CDR3 DNA: TGCAGTGCTAGAGATCTGAATAGCGGGGGGTACACCGGGGAGCTGTTTTTT.

This clonotype was counted only a few times. V and J are TRBV2 and TRBJ1-3; unclear D gene. Trimming removed 6 bases at V and 7 bases at J, with 7 bases between. Germline V gives CDR1 SNHLY, CDR2 FYNNEI. CDR3 size: 11 residues. The CDR3 bases are TGTGCCAGCAGGGCTCGGAACACCATATATTTT. This encodes CASRARNTIYF. The full variable domain, rest sourced from reference TRBV2 and TRBJ1-3, is EPEVTQTPSHQVTQMGQEVILRCVPISNHLYFYWYRQILGQKVEFLVSFYNNEISEKSEIFDDQFSVERPDGSNFTLKIRSTKLEDSAMYFCASRARNTIYFGEGSWLTVV.

The gene calls are TRBV20-1 and TRBJ2-4, with D maybe TRBD2 (5 bases). The CDR3 loop spans 16 amino acids. Looked up from germline, CDR1 is DFQATT and CDR2 is SNEGSKA (reference sequence). Trimming took 3 bases from V and 0 from J, leaving 15 bases between them. The CDR3 here is CSAREWREGAKNIQYF. The CDR3 bases are TGCAGTGCTAGGGAATGGCGAGAGGGAGCCAAAAACATTCAGTACTTC.

A few counts support this clonotype. The J gene is TRBJ2-5, the V gene TRBV6-2 or TRBV6-3; either TRBD1 or TRBD2 may supply D (5 bases each). V lost 8 bases and J 3 bases, leaving 25 bases between the germline ends. The CDR3 runs 17 residues. Germline V gene sequence: CDR1 MNHEY, CDR2 SVGEGT. Here the CDR3 reads CASSRGGGAGGEETQYF. CDR3 nucleotides: TGTGCCAGCTCCCGGGGCGGTGGTGCAGGTGGGGAAGAGACCCAGTACTTC.

This clonotype was found a few times. This sequence joins TRBV9 and TRBJ2-7; D could derive from TRBD1 or TRBD2 (6 bases each). The V gene's germline CDR1 is SGDLS and CDR2 YYNGEE. The V end was cut by 0 bases, the J end by 5 bases, with 15 bases between. The CDR3 is 15 amino acids. CDR3 DNA: TGTGCCAGCAGCGTAGGCGGGACAAAGGGCAACGAGCAGTACTTC. This translates into CASSVGGTKGNEQYF.

Only a few counts were recorded for this clonotype. This chain links TRBV7-2 with TRBJ2-1; D unclear. The CDR3 is 13 residues long. V lost 4 bases, J lost 4 bases, and 8 bases lay in between. In germline, CDR1 is SGHTA, CDR2 FQGNSA. The CDR3 is CASSYHLYNEQFF. DNA for the CDR3: TGTGCCAGCAGCTACCATCTTTACAATGAGCAGTTCTTC.

This clonotype was counted only a few times. The chain combines TRBV18 with TRBJ2-1; 14 bases are shared with TRBD2. The CDR3 covers 15 residues. Looked up from germline, CDR1 is KGHSH and CDR2 is LQKENI. The V and J ends lost 3 bases and 10 bases, in that order; junction bases with no gene match: 5. The CDR3 sequence is CASSPTSGGAREQFF. CDR3 nucleotide sequence: TGTGCCAGCTCACCGACTAGCGGGGGGGCAAGAGAGCAGTTCTTC.

Many counts were recorded for this clonotype. The chain uses TRBV2 and TRBJ2-7; D gene uncertain. The CDR3 spans 12 residues. The germline V gene encodes CDR1 SNHLY and CDR2 FYNNEI. V dropped 6 bases and J dropped 3 bases, with 9 bases sitting between them. CDR3 nucleotide sequence: TGTGCCAGCAGGGGCTCCAACTACGAGCAGTACTTC. Its protein is CASRGSNYEQYF.

This sequence joins TRBV7-9 and TRBJ2-1; 13 positions match TRBD2. CDR1 is SEHNR, CDR2 FQNEAQ, per germline (reference sequence). Trimming took 5 bases from V and 5 from J; bases not matched to a gene: 3. The CDR3 totals 15 residues. In DNA, the CDR3 is TGTGCCAGCAGCACCGGGACTAGCGGGGACAATGAGCAGTTCTTC. It yields the protein CASSTGTSGDNEQFF.

Remarks on this clonotype: This may arise from a read error, as a much more abundant clone is one base away. The rearrangement uses TRBV7-2 and TRBJ1-2; D might be TRBD1 (5 bases). The CDR3 is 15 amino acids. Germline CDR1 SGHTA, CDR2 FQGNSA. The DNA of the CDR3 is TGTGTCATCCAGGTGGGGGGAAGCACAGTTTATGGCTACACCTTC. Translated: CVIQVGGSTVYGYTF.

A note on this clonotype: An end of the junction does not agree with germline; a read error may underlie this. The chain employs TRBV12-3 or TRBV12-4 and TRBJ1-1; 12 bases agree with TRBD1. The CDR3 is made up of 16 amino acids. The CDR3 sequence: CASTPSGTGGITAAFF. The CDR3 DNA reads as TGTGCCAGCACTCCGTCCGGGACAGGGGGCATTACTGCAGCTTTCTTT.

Many counts were recorded for this clonotype. This rearrangement joins TRBV6-6 to TRBJ1-1, with unresolved D. V gave up 7 bases and J gave up 0 bases, with 6 bases separating them. This CDR3 has 12 residues. Germline V gene lookup returns CDR1 MNHNY and CDR2 SVGAGI (reference sequence). CDR3 nucleotides: TGTGCCAGCAACAGAGTGAACACTGAAGCTTTCTTT. Protein sequence: CASNRVNTEAFF.

This sequence joins TRBV20-1 and TRBJ1-2, with D maybe TRBD1 (6 bases). This CDR3 has 15 residues. In germline, CDR1 is DFQATT, CDR2 SNEGSKA (reference sequence). The germline V and J ends were trimmed by 3 bases and 2 bases, with 16 bases remaining between them. The DNA of the CDR3 is TGCAGTGCTAGGGAACGAACAGGGTGGAACTATGGCTACACCTTC. This codes for CSARERTGWNYGYTF.

The chain couples TRBV5-1 to TRBJ2-7, with TRBD2 identical over 8 bases. V lost 5 bases and J lost 5; bases outside the gene matches: 9. Germline V CDR1 and CDR2: SGHRS, YFSETQ. CDR3 length equals 14 residues. The CDR3 DNA is TGCGCCAGCAGGCTACGAGCGGGAGATGACGAGCAGTACTTC. Protein product: CASRLRAGDDEQYF.

This clonotype was counted a few times. The CDR3 sequence is CASLAEAGELFF. The CDR3 DNA follows: TGTGCCAGCTTAGCGGAGGCCGGGGAGCTGTTTTTT. The gene calls are TRBV28 and TRBJ2-2; possibly TRBD2 for D (6 bases). V dropped 8 bases and J dropped 6 bases, with 10 bases sitting between them. The V gene's germline CDR1 is MDHEN and CDR2 SYDVKM. The CDR3 extends over 12 amino acids.

V and J are TRBV12-3 or TRBV12-4 and TRBJ2-1; perhaps TRBD1 as D (6 bases). The CDR3 spans 12 residues. Trimming left V 3 bases short and J 12 bases short, with 12 bases between. The chain's CDR3 is CASSFEQGRQFF. Here the CDR3 DNA reads TGTGCCAGCAGTTTTGAACAGGGTCGGCAGTTCTTC.